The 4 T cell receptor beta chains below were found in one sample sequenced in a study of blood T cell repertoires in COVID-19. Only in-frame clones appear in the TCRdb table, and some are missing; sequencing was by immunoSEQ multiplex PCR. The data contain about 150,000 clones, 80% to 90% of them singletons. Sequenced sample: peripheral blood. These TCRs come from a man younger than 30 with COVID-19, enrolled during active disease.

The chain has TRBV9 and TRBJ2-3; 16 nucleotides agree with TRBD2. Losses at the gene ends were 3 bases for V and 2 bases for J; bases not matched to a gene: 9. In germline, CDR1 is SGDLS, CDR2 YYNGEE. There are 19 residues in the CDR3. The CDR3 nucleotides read TGTGCCAGCAGCGCACAGGGACTAGCGGGAGGGCCGGACACAGATACGCAGTATTTT. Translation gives CASSAQGLAGGPDTDTQYF. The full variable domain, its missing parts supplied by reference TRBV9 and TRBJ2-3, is DSGVTQTPKHLITATGQRVTLRCSPRSGDLSVYWYQQSLDQGLQFLIQYYNGEERAKGNILERFSAQQFPDLHSELNLSSLELGDSALYFCASSAQGLAGGPDTDTQYFGPGTRLTVL.

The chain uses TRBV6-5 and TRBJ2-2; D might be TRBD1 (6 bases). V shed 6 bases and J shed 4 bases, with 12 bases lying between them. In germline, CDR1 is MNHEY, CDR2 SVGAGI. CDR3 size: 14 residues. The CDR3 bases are TGTGCCAGCAGGCAACTACAGGGCACCGGGGAGCTGTTTTTT. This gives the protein CASRQLQGTGELFF.

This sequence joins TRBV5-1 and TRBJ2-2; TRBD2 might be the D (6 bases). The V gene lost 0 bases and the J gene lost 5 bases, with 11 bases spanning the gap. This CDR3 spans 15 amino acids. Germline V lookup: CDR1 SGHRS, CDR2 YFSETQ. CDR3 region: CASSLDGRGTGELFF. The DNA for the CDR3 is TGCGCCAGCAGCTTGGACGGGAGAGGTACCGGGGAGCTGTTTTTT.

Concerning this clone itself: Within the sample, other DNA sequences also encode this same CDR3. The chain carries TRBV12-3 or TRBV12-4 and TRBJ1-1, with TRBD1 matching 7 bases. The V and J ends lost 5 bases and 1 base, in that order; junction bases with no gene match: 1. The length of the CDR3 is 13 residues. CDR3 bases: TGTGCCAGCAGTCGACAGGGGAACACTGAAGCTTTCTTT. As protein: CASSRQGNTEAFF.